This passage covers 23 T cell receptor beta chains from one sample sequenced in a study of shared clonotypes between healthy human individuals (dated by TCRdb to 2018 to 2020). The library was made by the immunoSEQ multiplex PCR assay. TCRdb provides this immuneACCESS table in a form limited to in-frame rearrangements. Some clones are lacking; in checked studies, under half of them reflect an unresolved V gene, and why the rest are absent is not known. The sample table contains roughly 1,000,000 clones; only one count was recorded for roughly 74% of them. The ten largest clones add up to around 0.47% of the sample. Sequenced input: memory CD4+ T cells from PBMCs. This specimen's cell subset or site label, interpreted: CD45RA-negative fraction. The receptors shown here come from a man aged 18 to 29 in good health. Some clones in this sample may be carry-over from other donors' samples.

J is TRBJ1-5 and V is TRBV7-2, with D uncertain. This CDR3 has 16 residues. Germline values: CDR1 SGHTA, CDR2 FQGNSA. V gave up 0 bases and J gave up 7 bases, with 16 bases separating them. CDR3 protein: CASSLAGPQSLQPQHF. CDR3 nucleotide sequence: TGTGCCAGCAGCTTAGCAGGACCCCAATCGCTCCAGCCCCAGCATTTT.

The chain carries TRBV4-1 and TRBJ2-1; 14 bases line up with TRBD2. Germline V gives CDR1 MGHRA, CDR2 YSYEKL. The CDR3 totals 19 residues. Losses at the gene ends were 3 bases for V and 0 bases for J; bases not matched to a gene: 7. The CDR3 coding sequence is TGCGCCAGCAGCCAGAGACTAGCGGGAGGGCAGAGCTCCTACAATGAGCAGTTCTTC. Encoded protein: CASSQRLAGGQSSYNEQFF.

The chain employs TRBV23-1 and TRBJ2-7; D tentatively fits TRBD1 or TRBD2 (5 bases each). TRBV23-1 is classed as an ORF, of uncertain function. V shed 2 bases and J shed 7 bases, with 15 bases lying between them. The CDR3 runs to 14 residues. CDR3 protein: CASSQRDGGREQYF. The CDR3 bases are TGCGCCAGCAGTCAACGGGACGGAGGAAGAGAGCAGTACTTC.

The gene calls are TRBV5-1 and TRBJ2-7; TRBD2 matches at 8 bases. V gave up 0 bases and J gave up 3 bases; unmatched junction bases: 8. This CDR3 has 16 amino acids. Germline lookup yields CDR1 SGHRS and CDR2 YFSETQ. The CDR3 DNA is TGCGCCAGCAGCTTGGTGGCCGCGGGAGGTCTCTACGAGCAGTACTTC. Its translation: CASSLVAAGGLYEQYF. The variable domain in full, with the rest retrieved from reference TRBV5-1 and TRBJ2-7, is KAGVTQTPRYLIKTRGQQVTLSCSPISGHRSVSWYQQTPGQGLQFLFEYFSETQRNKGNFPGRFSGRQFSNSRSEMNVSTLELGDSALYLCASSLVAAGGLYEQYFGPGTRLTVT.

V and J are TRBV5-4 and TRBJ2-1; 10 positions match TRBD2. Germline-derived CDR1 and CDR2 are SGHNT and YYREEE (reference sequence). The CDR3 loop spans 16 amino acids. V lost 0 bases to trimming and J lost 8 bases; unmatched junction nucleotides: 8. The CDR3: CASSLESSGRRDEQFF. Written as DNA, the CDR3 is TGTGCCAGCAGCTTGGAGAGTAGCGGGAGGCGGGATGAGCAGTTCTTC.

The V gene is TRBV6-5, the J gene TRBJ1-2; D unresolved. Germline CDR1 reads MNHEY; CDR2 reads SVGAGI. Deletions cut 6 bases from V and 0 bases from J, with 11 bases between. The CDR3 has 14 residues. CDR3 nucleotides: TGTGCCAGCAGCCGCAGCAGAACTAACTATGGCTACACCTTC. It specifies CASSRSRTNYGYTF.

The rearrangement uses TRBV5-4 and TRBJ1-2; D remains unclear. The length of the CDR3 is 14 residues. The germline gives CDR1 SGHNT, CDR2 YYREEE (reference sequence). V was clipped by 0 bases and J by 8 bases, with 14 bases between them. The CDR3 sequence: CASSLAGRAGGYTF. The CDR3 bases are TGTGCCAGCAGCTTGGCAGGCCGGGCGGGGGGCTACACCTTC.

A few counts support this clone. The chain carries TRBV2 and TRBJ1-2; the D is unclear. The ends were cut back, 1 base at V and 7 bases at J, with 10 bases in the middle. Germline V gene sequence: CDR1 SNHLY, CDR2 FYNNEI. CDR3 length equals 13 residues. CDR3: CASSEVGGLGYTF. The CDR3 region has the DNA TGTGCCAGCAGTGAAGTGGGAGGGCTTGGCTACACCTTC.

The chain carries TRBV15 and TRBJ2-3; no reliable D call. This CDR3 has 15 amino acids. Looked up from germline, CDR1 is LNHNV and CDR2 is YYDKDF (reference sequence). Trimming took 0 bases from V and 3 from J, leaving 10 bases between them. CDR3 residues: CATSRDPWSTDTQYF. Here the CDR3 DNA reads TGTGCCACCAGCAGAGATCCCTGGAGTACAGATACGCAGTATTTT.

The chain is built from TRBV9 and TRBJ2-1; perhaps D is TRBD1 or TRBD2 (5 bases each). This CDR3 comprises 17 residues. V dropped 4 bases and J dropped 0 bases, with 17 bases sitting between them. Germline V gene data show CDR1 as SGDLS and CDR2 as YYNGEE. CDR3 sequence (DNA): TGTGCCAGCAGCCTGGGGGTTGCGTCTGGCTCCTACAATGAGCAGTTCTTC. This sequence encodes CASSLGVASGSYNEQFF.

The count of this clone is one. Since a much larger clone is just one base distant, this may be a read error. This chain links TRBV5-4 with TRBJ1-1, with 9 bases that match TRBD1. V was clipped by 3 bases and J by 1 base; unmatched bases: 1. This CDR3 is built from 14 residues. Germline CDR1 SGHNT, CDR2 YYREEE (reference sequence). DNA for the CDR3: TGTGCCAGCAGCTCGGGACAGGGGAACACTGAAGCTTTCTTT. Protein: CASSSGQGNTEAFF.

For this clone: This CDR3 is also generated by other DNA sequences in the sample. This chain joins TRBV7-2 and TRBJ2-7; 7 nucleotides match TRBD1. This CDR3 spans 14 amino acids. In germline, CDR1 is SGHTA, CDR2 FQGNSA. The V and J ends lost 1 base and 2 bases, in that order; junction bases with no gene match: 2. CDR3 loop: CASSLGQGAYEQYF. The CDR3 region has the DNA TGTGCCAGCAGCTTAGGTCAGGGGGCCTACGAGCAGTACTTC.

This sequence joins TRBV5-1 and TRBJ1-1; TRBD1 aligns across 12 bases. Losses at the gene ends were 1 base for V and 5 bases for J; bases not matched to a gene: 15. This CDR3 is built from 19 residues. CDR1 is SGHRS and CDR2 is YFSETQ in the germline V gene. The CDR3 loop is CASSLPFGGTGGARTEAFF. As DNA, the CDR3 is TGCGCCAGCAGCTTGCCCTTCGGGGGGACAGGGGGCGCAAGGACTGAAGCTTTCTTT.

The chain is built from TRBV29-1 and TRBJ2-1; D unresolved. The germline CDR1 and CDR2 sequences are SQVTM and ANQGSEA. V shed 1 base and J shed 7 bases, with 11 bases lying between them. This CDR3 has 13 amino acids. The CDR3 spells CSVEGPYRNEQFF. CDR3 nucleotide sequence: TGCAGCGTTGAAGGGCCGTACCGAAATGAGCAGTTCTTC.

V usage is TRBV29-1 and J usage is TRBJ2-2; TRBD1 agrees at 9 bases. Trimming removed 6 bases from V and 7 bases from J; junction bases left unmatched: 6. The V gene's germline CDR1 is SQVTM and CDR2 ANQGSEA. This CDR3 is built from 13 residues. The CDR3 region is CSVNRGQGGELFF. CDR3 nucleotide sequence: TGCAGCGTCAACCGGGGACAGGGCGGGGAGCTGTTTTTT.

In its sample, this clone was seen once. The sample contains more than one DNA sequence encoding this CDR3. The CDR3 sequence: CASSLDRVYGYTF. CDR3 nucleotides: TGTGCCAGCAGCTTAGACAGGGTCTATGGCTACACCTTC. V gene TRBV5-6 combines with J gene TRBJ1-2, with 7 bases aligning to TRBD1. V lost 2 bases to trimming and J lost 4 bases; unmatched junction nucleotides: 2. The germline V gene encodes CDR1 SGHDT and CDR2 YYEEEE. This CDR3 has 13 residues.

The CDR3 DNA reads as TGCGCCAGCAGCTACGGACAGGGTTACAATGAGCAGTTCTTC. This translates into CASSYGQGYNEQFF. The chain joins TRBV5-1 to TRBJ2-1, with TRBD1 identical over 8 bases. J lost 4 bases, V lost 3 bases, and 3 bases had no gene match. CDR1 is SGHRS and CDR2 is YFSETQ in the germline V gene. The CDR3 extends over 14 amino acids.

As for this clone: The same CDR3 is also encoded by other DNA sequences in this sample. The V gene is TRBV27, the J gene TRBJ2-3; possible D gene TRBD2, 7 bases. CDR3 length: 14 amino acids. Germline loops: CDR1 MNHEY, CDR2 SMNVEV (reference sequence). The germline V and J ends were trimmed by 8 bases and 0 bases, with 12 bases remaining between them. The CDR3 loop is CASGGASSTDTQYF. CDR3 bases: TGTGCCAGCGGGGGGGCATCTAGCACAGATACGCAGTATTTT.

This clone showed up many times. This sequence joins TRBV7-9 and TRBJ1-3; no definite D call. Looked up from germline, CDR1 is SEHNR and CDR2 is FQNEAQ (reference sequence). V shed 5 bases and J shed 4 bases, with 3 bases lying between them. The CDR3 length is 11 residues. CDR3 DNA: TGTGCCAGCAGCCAGGGAAACACCATATATTTT. Protein: CASSQGNTIYF.

The V call is TRBV7-9, the J call TRBJ2-5; possibly TRBD1 for D (5 bases). This CDR3 is 15 amino acids long. Deletions cut 7 bases from V and 1 base from J, with 16 bases between. Germline V CDR1 and CDR2: SEHNR, FQNEAQ (reference sequence). The CDR3 nucleotides are TGTGCCAGCACTTGGACCCAGGGTGTCCAAGAGACCCAGTACTTC. It codes for CASTWTQGVQETQYF.

This clone has more than one count but fewer than ten. The rearrangement uses TRBV10-3 and TRBJ1-1; D is ambiguous. The CDR3 has 11 amino acids. The germline gives CDR1 ENHRY, CDR2 SYGVKD. The V end lost 3 bases, the J end lost 8 bases, and 7 bases lay between the germline ends. Here the CDR3 reads CAISDSVEAFF. The CDR3 DNA follows: TGTGCCATCAGTGACTCAGTAGAAGCTTTCTTT.

This clone appeared many times. The V gene is TRBV5-6, the J gene TRBJ1-2; D is uncertain. CDR3 size: 13 residues. The V and J ends lost 6 bases and 5 bases respectively, with 14 bases between them. The germline gives CDR1 SGHDT, CDR2 YYEEEE. CDR3 in DNA: TGTGCCAGCACTTTGGGAGGCACATATGGCTACACCTTC. This encodes CASTLGGTYGYTF.

This chain links TRBV5-4 with TRBJ2-3, with 8 bases aligning to TRBD2. The CDR3 has 16 residues. Germline-derived CDR1 and CDR2 are SGHNT and YYREEE (reference sequence). V shed 0 bases, J shed 4 bases, and the junction held 7 bases outside the gene matches. DNA of the CDR3: TGTGCCAGCAGCTTGGCCCCGGGAGGGCGGGCAGATACGCAGTATTTT. It encodes CASSLAPGGRADTQYF.